Listed below are T cell receptor beta chains from one sample, sequenced in a study of human T cells and chemical hapten exposure. Each CDR3 protein is one row after TCRdb ran MiXCR on the RACE reads. The sample shows about 160,000 distinct CDR3 sequences, about 30% of them seen only once. The sequenced sample was whole blood, obtained in connection with sensitization to the hapten diphenylcyclopropenone (DPC). The origin of the receptors is a woman between 18 and 29 years old with alopecia areata. Some clones in this sample may be carry-over from other donors' samples. Each CDR3 is given with its conserved first and last residue. D genes are given only for firm matches. Rows give clone size only sometimes, using once, few, many, or a class for an expanded clone.

CDR3 DNA: TGTGCCAGCTCACCACTCGACCGTCCCTACGAGCAGTACTTC
CDR3 protein: CASSPLDRPYEQYF
V gene: TRBV18
J gene: TRBJ2-7
clone size: few
D gene: .

CDR3 DNA: TGCGCCAGCAGTGGGGAACGGAGCCGTGGCTACGAGCAGTACTTC
CDR3 protein: CASSGERSRGYEQYF
V gene: TRBV10-2
J gene: TRBJ2-7
clone size: few
D gene: .

CDR3 DNA: TGTGCCAGCAGCTTAGTTGTGGGAAGGGACTATGGCTACACCTTC
CDR3 protein: CASSLVVGRDYGYTF
V gene: TRBV7-9
J gene: TRBJ1-2
clone size: .
D gene: .

CDR3 DNA: TGTGCCACCAGCAGAGATCGTGACGGGTTTAACTCTGGGGCCAACGTCCTGACTTTC
CDR3 protein: CATSRDRDGFNSGANVLTF
V gene: TRBV15
J gene: TRBJ2-6
clone size: few
D gene: .

CDR3 DNA: TGTGCCAGCACCGAAATAGAGGGCTACACCTTC
CDR3 protein: CASTEIEGYTF
V gene: TRBV6-2/TRBV6-3
J gene: TRBJ1-2
clone size: few
D gene: .

CDR3 DNA: TGTGCCAGTCGGACAAGGCCTAATGAAAAACTGTTTTTT
CDR3 protein: CASRTRPNEKLFF
V gene: TRBV12-3/TRBV12-4
J gene: TRBJ1-4
clone size: .
D gene: .

CDR3 DNA: TGTGCCGGCTTCATAGATGGGGATACGCAGTATTTT
CDR3 protein: CAGFIDGDTQYF
V gene: TRBV7-9
J gene: TRBJ2-3
clone size: .
D gene: .

CDR3 DNA: TGTGCCAGCAGCCAAAATGACAGGGGTAACTATGGCTACACCTTC
CDR3 protein: CASSQNDRGNYGYTF
V gene: TRBV4-2
J gene: TRBJ1-2
clone size: few
D gene: TRBD1

CDR3 DNA: TGCAGTGCTAGAGCTACGACGATTGAGGGGGAAAAAGACTTTGAGCAGTTCTTC
CDR3 protein: CSARATTIEGEKDFEQFF
V gene: TRBV20-1
J gene: TRBJ2-1
clone size: few
D gene: .

CDR3 DNA: TGCAGTGCTGACTCCGGGACAGCGAACACTGAAGCTTTCTTT
CDR3 protein: CSADSGTANTEAFF
V gene: TRBV20-1
J gene: TRBJ1-1
clone size: .
D gene: TRBD1

CDR3 DNA: TGTGCCATCGCAAAAGGGGTCGGCACTGAAGCTTTCTTT
CDR3 protein: CAIAKGVGTEAFF
V gene: TRBV18
J gene: TRBJ1-1
clone size: .
D gene: .

CDR3 DNA: TGCAGCGTTCTACAGGGGGTAACTCAGCCCCAGCATTTT
CDR3 protein: CSVLQGVTQPQHF
V gene: TRBV29-1
J gene: TRBJ1-5
clone size: few
D gene: TRBD1

CDR3 DNA: TGTGCCAGCAGCTTAGTACGGGAGGAGCAGTACTTC
CDR3 protein: CASSLVREEQYF
V gene: TRBV7-2
J gene: TRBJ2-7
clone size: .
D gene: .

CDR3 DNA: TGTGCCAGCAGCCCGGGACAGTACACAGATACGCAGTATTTT
CDR3 protein: CASSPGQYTDTQYF
V gene: TRBV7-9
J gene: TRBJ2-3
clone size: few
D gene: TRBD1

CDR3 DNA: TGCAGCGTTGATGGGAAGTCTACCTATGGCTACACCTTC
CDR3 protein: CSVDGKSTYGYTF
V gene: TRBV29-1
J gene: TRBJ1-2
clone size: few
D gene: .

CDR3 DNA: TGTGCCAGCTCACCAAACAGGGGGAGCACAGATACGCAGTATTTT
CDR3 protein: CASSPNRGSTDTQYF
V gene: TRBV18
J gene: TRBJ2-3
clone size: few
D gene: TRBD1

CDR3 DNA: TGCGCCAGCAGCCCCCTCCCCCGGAGGGTTCAACACGAGCAGTACTTC
CDR3 protein: CASSPLPRRVQHEQYF
V gene: TRBV4-1
J gene: TRBJ2-7
clone size: .
D gene: .

CDR3 DNA: TGTGCCAGCAGCGGTCCGCCCGGCTACACCTTC
CDR3 protein: CASSGPPGYTF
V gene: TRBV25-1
J gene: TRBJ1-2
clone size: few
D gene: .

CDR3 DNA: TGTGCCAGCGAGAACAGGGAGGGCCTGAACACTGAAGCTTTCTTT
CDR3 protein: CASENREGLNTEAFF
V gene: TRBV25-1
J gene: TRBJ1-1
clone size: .
D gene: .

CDR3 DNA: TGCGCCAGCAGCGGGAGCGGCACAGATACGCAGTATTTT
CDR3 protein: CASSGSGTDTQYF
V gene: TRBV5-1
J gene: TRBJ2-3
clone size: .
D gene: .

CDR3 DNA: TGTGCCAGCAGTGAAGAAAGCACTGGGGCCAACGTCCTGACTTTC
CDR3 protein: CASSEESTGANVLTF
V gene: TRBV25-1
J gene: TRBJ2-6
clone size: few
D gene: .

CDR3 DNA: TGTGCCAGCTCACCTCTATTAGGACCGTCCGAGCAGTACTTC
CDR3 protein: CASSPLLGPSEQYF
V gene: TRBV18
J gene: TRBJ2-7
clone size: few
D gene: .

CDR3 DNA: TGTGCCAGTACAAGGGGACCCCCGTACGAGCAGTACTTC
CDR3 protein: CASTRGPPYEQYF
V gene: TRBV27
J gene: TRBJ2-7
clone size: .
D gene: .

CDR3 DNA: TGTGCCAGCAGTTACCGGCCAAGCTCCTACAATGAGCAGTTCTTC
CDR3 protein: CASSYRPSSYNEQFF
V gene: TRBV6-5
J gene: TRBJ2-1
clone size: many
D gene: .